This TCR beta chain comes out of a study of blood T cell repertoires in COVID-19. Study at large: The study drew acute and convalescent COVID-19 samples from the United States, Italy and Spain. Sample material is recorded as cDNA or gDNA derived from T cells, B-cell-depleted T cells, or PBMCs.

The junction had 16 bases not matched to a gene; V was cut back by 4 bases and J by 3 bases. The length of the CDR3 is 17 residues. Germline V CDR1 and CDR2: SQVTM, ANQGSEA. Methods used by the authors: Scientists estimated how many nucleated cells there were by amplifying reference gene primers. Data came from immunoSEQ multiplex PCR; TCRdb stores just in-frame clones and leaves some out. The V and J calls and the clone size are those of that table, but D and trimming were determined from the DNA. The sample contains 200,000 to 300,000 clones, roughly 84% of which appear only once. Material for sequencing was peripheral blood. The clonotype comes from a man in his sixties with acute or convalescent COVID-19. The chain has TRBV29-1 and TRBJ2-3, with 7 bases identical to TRBD1. This chain's CDR3 is CSVGRRQGGLLTDTQYF. In DNA form, the CDR3 reads TGCAGCGTTGGAAGACGACAGGGCGGTCTCCTGACAGATACGCAGTATTTT.